This T cell receptor (beta chain) came from a study of Ad26.COV2.S vaccination and SARS-CoV-2 variants. Across the study: In the study, Ad26.COV2.S was injected intramuscularly once, or twice 56 days apart.

CDR3 length equals 18 residues. Germline V gene data show CDR1 as SEHNR and CDR2 as FQNEAQ (reference sequence). The V end was cut by 1 base, the J end by 2 bases, with 19 bases between. The method was immunoSEQ multiplex PCR; TCRdb's version includes in-frame clones alone and lacks a portion of them. The profile shows 440,000 or so clones, about 90% of them singletons. Turning to this clone: Its antigen is undetermined.

Treatment indicated: approximately 18 received Ad26.COV2.S at low or high dose, single or two shots; 5 received placebo; per-sample allocation not given. Following the first vaccine or placebo injection, samples were taken on day 63. Study-wide results and limits: Similar non-spike TCR breadth was observed in recipients of vaccine and of placebo.

This sequence originates from a person between 18 and 60 years old who received the Ad26.COV2.S COVID-19 vaccine or a placebo. This chain connects TRBV7-9 to TRBJ2-3; no clear D gene. The specimen comprised peripheral blood, sampled in a trial of Ad26.COV2.S vaccine versus placebo. The CDR3 reads CASSLEYSGTWNTDTQYF. The CDR3 bases are TGTGCCAGCAGCTTAGAGTATTCTGGCACATGGAACACAGATACGCAGTATTTT.